The 10 T cell receptor beta chains given below trace back to one sample, sequenced in a study of control samples from healthy donors and cancer patients. Sequencing was performed with immunoSEQ multiplex PCR; in TCRdb, only in-frame clones are kept and a portion is missing. Among about 120,000 clones listed, around 89% were seen once. The sample comprised blood. The receptors originated from a middle-aged man in good health.

J is TRBJ1-2 and V is TRBV30; 8 nucleotides line up with TRBD1. Germline V gene lookup returns CDR1 GTSNPN and CDR2 SVGIG (reference sequence). With V trimmed by 5 bases and J by 7 bases, 9 bases remained unmatched. CDR3 length: 13 residues. The CDR3 DNA is TGTGCCTGGGGCCGGGACAGGAAGGTTGGCTACACCTTC. It yields the protein CAWGRDRKVGYTF.

CDR3 in DNA: TGTGCCAGCAGCTTCGACGGCGGTAGGAATCAGCCCCAGCATTTT. Translated, it gives CASSFDGGRNQPQHF. This rearrangement joins TRBV11-2 to TRBJ1-5, with no clear D. Germline assignment: CDR1 SGHAT and CDR2 FQNNGV. There are 15 residues in the CDR3. V lost 3 bases and J lost 4, with 13 bases in between.

The genes are TRBV7-3 and TRBJ2-6; D call uncertain. Trimming removed 1 base at V and 2 bases at J, with 6 bases between. Germline-derived CDR1 and CDR2 are SGHTA and FQGTGA. The CDR3 runs 15 residues. As DNA, the CDR3 is TGTGCCAGCAGCTTAAAGGTTACTGGGGCCAACGTCCTGACTTTC. This gives the protein CASSLKVTGANVLTF.

V usage is TRBV6-5 and J usage is TRBJ2-2, with D perhaps assigned TRBD1 or TRBD2 (5 bases each). V was shortened by 5 bases and J by 7 bases, with 14 bases between the two germline ends. This CDR3 is 14 amino acids long. Germline CDR1 and CDR2: MNHEY and SVGAGI. CDR3 residues: CASSLSGRIGELFF. In DNA form, the CDR3 reads TGTGCCAGCAGTCTATCGGGACGGATCGGGGAGCTGTTTTTT.

This clone has only one observation. The rearrangement joins TRBV10-1 to TRBJ2-5; D is unresolved. Germline V gene sequence: CDR1 WNHNN, CDR2 SYGVQD (reference sequence). The ends were cut back, 0 bases at V and 5 bases at J, with 13 bases in the middle. This CDR3 spans 15 amino acids. The CDR3 nucleotides read TGCGCCAGCAGTGAGTCGGGAACTAAAAAGGAGACCCAGTACTTC. Amino acids: CASSESGTKKETQYF.

This rearrangement joins TRBV9 to TRBJ2-1; TRBD2 matches 11 bases. The CDR3 extends over 16 amino acids. Germline V gene sequence: CDR1 SGDLS, CDR2 YYNGEE. After removal of 4 bases from V and 4 bases from J, the junction contained 7 bases not matched to a gene. CDR3 sequence: CASSTLAGGRYNEQFF. The CDR3, as DNA: TGTGCCAGCAGCACCTTAGCGGGGGGGCGTTACAATGAGCAGTTCTTC. Looking up the rest from reference TRBV9 and TRBJ2-1 gives the full variable domain: DSGVTQTPKHLITATGQRVTLRCSPRSGDLSVYWYQQSLDQGLQFLIQYYNGEERAKGNILERFSAQQFPDLHSELNLSSLELGDSALYFCASSTLAGGRYNEQFFGPGTRLTVL.

This clone was observed a single time. Its ends do not fully match the called genes, so a read error is possible. The chain recombines TRBV6-1 with TRBJ2-7, with TRBD1 matching 10 bases. CDR3 length: 13 amino acids. The germline CDR1 and CDR2 sequences are MNHNS and SASEGT. As DNA, the CDR3 is TGTGCCAGCAGCGAAGGACAGGGGGGCGAGCAGTACTTC. Amino acids: CASSEGQGGEQYF.

The chain recombines TRBV30 with TRBJ1-6; D gene ambiguous. The CDR3 has 15 amino acids. Germline CDR1 reads GTSNPN; CDR2 reads SVGIG (reference sequence). V was clipped by 0 bases and J by 7 bases, with 13 bases between them. The CDR3 here is CAWSVRQVVNSPLHF. CDR3 DNA sequence: TGTGCCTGGAGTGTACGACAAGTAGTAAATTCACCCCTCCACTTT.

The rearrangement links TRBV24-1 to TRBJ2-2; D not certain. The CDR3 totals 16 residues. The V gene lost 1 base and the J gene lost 1 base, with 9 bases spanning the gap. Germline V lookup: CDR1 KGHDR, CDR2 SFDVKD. The CDR3 reads CATSDFVGMNTGELFF. The CDR3 nucleotides read TGTGCCACCAGTGATTTTGTCGGCATGAACACCGGGGAGCTGTTTTTT.

V is TRBV11-3 and J is TRBJ2-3; D is uncertain. Germline V gene data show CDR1 as SGHNT and CDR2 as YENEEA. Trimming took off 5 bases at V and 6 bases at J, with 15 bases between the two ends. CDR3 size: 14 residues. CDR3 bases: TGTGCCAGCAGCCCCCTCCGCCTTACGGATACGCAGTATTTT. Amino acid sequence: CASSPLRLTDTQYF.